Below, one TCR beta chain is given with its context. Libraries were prepared by immunoSEQ multiplex PCR; TCRdb keeps only in-frame clonotypes and omits some of them. In the table there are some 100,000 clones, about 88% of which are singletons. CDR1 is SGHNT and CDR2 is YENEEA in the germline V gene. V lost 5 bases and J lost 6, with 15 bases in between. This CDR3 is built from 14 residues. The source of the sample is a study of control samples from healthy donors and cancer patients. The TCR was taken from a woman in her 50s in good health. Specimen: blood. The chain employs TRBV11-3 and TRBJ2-3, with no clear D. CDR3 in amino acids: CASSRGRTGDTQYF. The CDR3 coding sequence is TGTGCCAGCAGCCGCGGTCGAACTGGGGATACGCAGTATTTT.